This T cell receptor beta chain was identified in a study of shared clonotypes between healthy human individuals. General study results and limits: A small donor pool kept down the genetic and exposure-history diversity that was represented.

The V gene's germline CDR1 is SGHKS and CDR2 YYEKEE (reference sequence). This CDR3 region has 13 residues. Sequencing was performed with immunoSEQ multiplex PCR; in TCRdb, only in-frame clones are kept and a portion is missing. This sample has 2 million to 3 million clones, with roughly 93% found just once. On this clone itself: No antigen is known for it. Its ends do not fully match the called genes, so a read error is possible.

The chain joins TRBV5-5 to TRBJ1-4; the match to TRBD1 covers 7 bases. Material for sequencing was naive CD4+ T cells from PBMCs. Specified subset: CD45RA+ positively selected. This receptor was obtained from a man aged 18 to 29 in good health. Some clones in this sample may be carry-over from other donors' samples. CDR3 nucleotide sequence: TGTGCCAGCAGCATCCTCACAGGGGAAAGACTGTTTTTT. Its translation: CASSILTGERLFF.